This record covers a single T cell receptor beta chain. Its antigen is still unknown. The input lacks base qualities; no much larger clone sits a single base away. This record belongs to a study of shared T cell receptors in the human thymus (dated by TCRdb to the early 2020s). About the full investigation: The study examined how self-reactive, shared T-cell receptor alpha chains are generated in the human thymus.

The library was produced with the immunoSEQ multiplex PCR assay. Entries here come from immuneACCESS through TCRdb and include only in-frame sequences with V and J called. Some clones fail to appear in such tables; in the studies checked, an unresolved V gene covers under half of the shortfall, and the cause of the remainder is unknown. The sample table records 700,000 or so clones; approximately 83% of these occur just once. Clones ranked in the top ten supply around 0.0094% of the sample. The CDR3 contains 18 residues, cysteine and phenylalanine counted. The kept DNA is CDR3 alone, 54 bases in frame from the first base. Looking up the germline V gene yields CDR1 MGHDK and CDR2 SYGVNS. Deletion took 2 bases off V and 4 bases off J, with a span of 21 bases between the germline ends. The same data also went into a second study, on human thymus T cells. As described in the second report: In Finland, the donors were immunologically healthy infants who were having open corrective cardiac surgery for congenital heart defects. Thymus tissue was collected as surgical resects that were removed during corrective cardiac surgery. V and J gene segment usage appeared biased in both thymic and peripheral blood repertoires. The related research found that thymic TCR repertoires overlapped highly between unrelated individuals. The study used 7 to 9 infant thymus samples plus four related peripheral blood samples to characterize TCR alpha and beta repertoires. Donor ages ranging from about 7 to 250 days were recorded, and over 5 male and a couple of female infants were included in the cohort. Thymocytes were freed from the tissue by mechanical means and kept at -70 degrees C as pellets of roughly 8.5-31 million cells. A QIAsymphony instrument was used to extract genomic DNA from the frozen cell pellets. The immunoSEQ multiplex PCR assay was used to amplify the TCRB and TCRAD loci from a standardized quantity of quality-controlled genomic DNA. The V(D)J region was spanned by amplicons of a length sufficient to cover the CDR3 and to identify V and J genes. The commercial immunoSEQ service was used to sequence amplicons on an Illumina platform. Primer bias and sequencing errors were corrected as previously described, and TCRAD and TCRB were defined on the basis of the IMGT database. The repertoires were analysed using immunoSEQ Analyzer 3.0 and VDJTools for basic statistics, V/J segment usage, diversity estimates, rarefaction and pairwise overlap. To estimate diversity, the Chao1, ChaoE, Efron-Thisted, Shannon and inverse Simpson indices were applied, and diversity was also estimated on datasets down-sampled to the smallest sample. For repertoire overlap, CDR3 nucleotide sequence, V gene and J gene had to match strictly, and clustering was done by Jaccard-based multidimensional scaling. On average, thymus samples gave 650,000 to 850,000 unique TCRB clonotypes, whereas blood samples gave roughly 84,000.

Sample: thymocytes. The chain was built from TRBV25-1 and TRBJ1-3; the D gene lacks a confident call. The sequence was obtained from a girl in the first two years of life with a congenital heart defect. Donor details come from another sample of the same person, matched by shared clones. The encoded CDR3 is CASSERRSGGVGGNTIYF. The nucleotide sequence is TGTGCCAGCAGTGAAAGGAGGTCGGGTGGGGTTGGCGGAAACACCATATATTTT.